This paragraph reports one T cell receptor (beta chain). Its matching antigen is unknown. The data were taken from a study of cytomegalovirus exposure and HLA in healthy donors. Regarding the study as a whole: In a later analysis, HLA-C alleles had the fewest associated TCRs, DRB1 alleles the most. Data from an earlier analysis indicated that most TCR beta V segments were productive either about 87% or about 30% of the time.

PCR primers comprised 60 Vbeta and 13 Jbeta primers. Authors' methods: Some 80 million unique TCR beta chains, some 11 million shared, were counted in a later analysis. Repertoires were generated with immunoSEQ multiplex PCR, while TCRdb's copy carries only in-frame clones and drops some. D and trimming were read from the DNA, whereas the V and J calls and clone size are those reported in that table. The data show tens of thousands of clones, 79% seen once. Despite likely unrecorded immune exposures, the donors were nominally healthy at the time of sampling. This CDR3 region has 14 residues. The germline V and J ends were trimmed by 5 bases and 6 bases, with 15 bases remaining between them. CDR1 is LGHNA and CDR2 is YNFKEQ in the germline V gene.

Sequencing used PBMCs. This TCR was sampled from a man younger than 40 in good health and CMV-seronegative. The V gene is TRBV4-2, the J gene TRBJ2-3, with D possibly being TRBD2 (7 bases). The CDR3 coding sequence is TGTGCCAGCAGCTTGGGGGGGGCAGTGGATACGCAGTATTTT. This translates into CASSLGGAVDTQYF.